This TCR delta chain came from a study of γδ T cells in repeated Plasmodium falciparum infection. Bulk repertoires came from Vgamma9/Vdelta2+ or Vdelta2-negative gammadelta T cells flow-sorted from PBMC. A few counts support this clone. A far larger clone lies a single base away; this is likely a read error. Distinct nucleotide sequences in the sample also encode this CDR3. CDR1 is GEAIGNYY, CDR2 EKD, per germline. This CDR3 comprises 15 residues. TRG and TRD sequences were obtained from every sorted gammadelta sample. TCRdb redid the clone calls on the multiplex PCR reads with CATT. Among some 100,000 delta-chain clones listed, roughly 1.4% were seen once.

The sequence came from a pool of human donors (malaria-infected and uninfected, not separated). The sample comprised gamma-delta T cells from blood. This sequence joins TRDV2 and TRDJ1, with 9 bases matching TRDD3. The J gene is absent in TCRdb and was assigned here via DNA matching to germline. The CDR3 region has the DNA TGCGCCTGTGTCCCGTTGGGGGATAAGAGGAATAAACTCATCTTT. This translates into CACVPLGDKRNKLIF.